Here is one T cell receptor beta chain with its context. The CDR3 is 12 residues long. With 5 bases removed from V and 7 bases from J, the gap between germline ends came to 12 bases. CDR1 and CDR2 from the germline V gene are SGHRS and YFSETQ. TCRdb's table, derived via immunoSEQ multiplex PCR, lists solely in-frame clones and lacks some. The table records 80,000 to 130,000 clones, 94% of them present only once. These data come from a study of T cell changes during pregnancy in multiple sclerosis. This chain uses TRBV5-1 with TRBJ1-1, with D uncertain. Sequences were derived from peripheral blood, sampled before pregnancy. The sequence derives from a female donor with multiple sclerosis, enrolled in a pregnancy study. The CDR3: CASSLGGNEAFF. The CDR3 region has the DNA TGCGCCAGCAGTTTAGGAGGAAATGAAGCTTTCTTT.